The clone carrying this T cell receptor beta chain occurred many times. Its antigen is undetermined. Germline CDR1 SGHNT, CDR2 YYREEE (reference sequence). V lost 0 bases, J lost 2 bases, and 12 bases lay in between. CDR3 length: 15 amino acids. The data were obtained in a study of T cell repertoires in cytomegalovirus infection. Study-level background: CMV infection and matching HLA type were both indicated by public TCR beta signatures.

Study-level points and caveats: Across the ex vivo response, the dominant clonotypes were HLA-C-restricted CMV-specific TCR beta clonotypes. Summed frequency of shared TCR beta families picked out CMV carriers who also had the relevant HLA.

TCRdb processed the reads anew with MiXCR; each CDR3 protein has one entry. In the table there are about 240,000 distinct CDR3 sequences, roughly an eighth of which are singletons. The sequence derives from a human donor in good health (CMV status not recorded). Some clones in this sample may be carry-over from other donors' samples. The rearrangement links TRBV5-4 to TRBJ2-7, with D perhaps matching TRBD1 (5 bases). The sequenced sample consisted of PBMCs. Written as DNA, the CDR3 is TGTGCCAGCAGCTTGGCGGCAGGGTCAGCCTACGAGCAGTACTTC. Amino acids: CASSLAAGSAYEQYF.